Listed below are T cell receptor beta chains from one sample, sequenced in a study of cytomegalovirus exposure and HLA in healthy donors. Data came from immunoSEQ multiplex PCR; TCRdb stores just in-frame clones and leaves some out. The top ten clones hold roughly 3.9% of a sample with about 94,000 clones, approximately 66% of them seen once. Sequenced sample: PBMCs. Every receptor here comes from a man aged 25-40 years in good health and CMV-seronegative. CDR3s include the opening cysteine and the closing phenylalanine or tryptophan. A D gene is named only where the DNA matches it firmly. The size field is filled for only some rows; it gives once, few, many or a size class.

J gene | D gene | V gene | clone size | CDR3 protein | CDR3 DNA
TRBJ2-7 | NA | TRBV9 | NA | CASSEGGAYEQYF | TGTGCCAGCAGCGAGGGCGGGGCCTACGAGCAGTACTTC
TRBJ2-5 | TRBD2 | TRBV11-2 | NA | CASSLRGASGGEWAQYF | TGTGCCAGCAGCTTAAGGGGGGCTAGCGGGGGGGAGTGGGCCCAGTACTTC
TRBJ1-2 | NA | TRBV6-4 | NA | CASKGGNYGYTF | TGTGCCAGCAAAGGGGGAAACTATGGCTACACCTTC
TRBJ2-7 | TRBD1 | TRBV18 | NA | CASSPSGGPSYEQYF | TGTGCCAGCTCACCGTCAGGGGGCCCCTCCTACGAGCAGTACTTC
TRBJ2-7 | NA | TRBV19 | NA | CASSISAGSYEQYF | TGTGCCAGTAGTATTTCGGCAGGCTCCTACGAGCAGTACTTC
TRBJ1-4 | TRBD1 | TRBV6-5 | NA | CASSRSRQGLEKLFF | TGTGCCAGCAGTCGATCTCGACAGGGTCTGGAAAAACTGTTTTTT
TRBJ1-2 | NA | TRBV7-9 | NA | CASSLATGRGYGYTF | TGTGCCAGCAGCTTAGCGACAGGTCGTGGGTATGGCTACACCTTC
TRBJ1-6 | NA | TRBV10-3 | NA | CAIRQVLRSPLHF | TGTGCCATCAGACAGGTTTTAAGATCACCCCTCCACTTT
TRBJ2-3 | NA | TRBV6-4 | medium-sized | CATSTGTSSDTQYF | TGTGCCACCTCGACCGGCACTAGTTCAGATACGCAGTATTTT
TRBJ2-7 | NA | TRBV7-9 | NA | CASSQGGAAYEQYF | TGTGCCAGCAGCCAAGGGGGGGCGGCCTACGAGCAGTACTTC
TRBJ2-2 | NA | TRBV5-1 | NA | CASSLYLDYTGELFF | TGCGCCAGCAGCTTGTACCTAGATTACACCGGGGAGCTGTTTTTT
TRBJ2-2 | NA | TRBV5-1 | once | CASSPRGGELFF | TGCGCCAGCAGCCCCCGCGGCGGGGAGCTGTTTTTT
TRBJ2-3 | TRBD1 | TRBV29-1 | NA | CSVVQGTGNRDTQYF | TGCAGCGTTGTTCAGGGGACAGGGAATAGAGATACGCAGTATTTT
TRBJ2-1 | NA | TRBV29-1 | NA | CSGLLASGNEQFF | TGCAGCGGATTACTAGCCTCGGGAAATGAGCAGTTCTTC
TRBJ2-5 | TRBD2 | TRBV2 | NA | CASRLAEETQYF | TGTGCCAGCAGGCTAGCGGAAGAGACCCAGTACTTC
TRBJ2-1 | TRBD2 | TRBV5-1 | once | CASSLDGGAGGSSYNEQFF | TGCGCCAGCAGCTTGGATGGTGGTGCGGGGGGAAGCTCCTACAATGAGCAGTTCTTC
TRBJ1-2 | NA | TRBV7-9 | NA | CASSVRDYYGYTF | TGTGCCAGCAGCGTCCGGGACTACTATGGCTACACCTTC
TRBJ2-5 | NA | TRBV10-3 | NA | CANRERAGETQYF | TGTGCCAACCGGGAAAGGGCGGGTGAGACCCAGTACTTC
TRBJ2-1 | TRBD2 | TRBV5-1 | NA | CASTDLAGVTNEQFF | TGCGCCAGCACCGATCTAGCGGGCGTTACCAATGAGCAGTTCTTC
TRBJ2-1 | TRBD1 | TRBV11-3 | NA | CASSSRDRGSYNEQFF | TGTGCCAGCAGCTCTCGGGACAGGGGTTCCTACAATGAGCAGTTCTTC
TRBJ1-6 | TRBD1 | TRBV5-1 | NA | CASSLGQEGGSPLHF | TGCGCCAGCAGCTTAGGTCAGGAAGGGGGCTCACCCCTCCACTTT
TRBJ2-7 | TRBD2 | TRBV7-9 | NA | CATGGGTYEQYF | TGTGCCACCGGGGGGGGCACCTACGAGCAGTACTTC
TRBJ2-3 | TRBD2 | TRBV6-4 | few | CASSETAGVPDTQYF | TGTGCCAGCAGTGAGACGGCGGGAGTCCCAGATACGCAGTATTTT
TRBJ1-3 | TRBD1 | TRBV28 | NA | CASSLAEGATGNTIYF | TGTGCCAGCAGTTTAGCGGAGGGGGCTACTGGAAACACCATATATTTT
TRBJ1-4 | NA | TRBV7-2 | few | CASSLVHGKLFF | TGTGCCAGCAGCTTAGTTCACGGAAAACTGTTTTTT
TRBJ1-2 | TRBD1 | TRBV11-1 | NA | CAISGQNPGGYTF | TGTGCCATCTCGGGACAGAACCCTGGGGGCTACACCTTC
TRBJ2-7 | NA | TRBV10-3 | NA | CAIATIHLDRAYEQYF | TGTGCCATCGCTACAATACACCTGGACAGAGCGTACGAGCAGTACTTC
TRBJ1-6 | NA | TRBV5-4 | NA | CASSPSGGAGSPLHF | TGTGCCAGCAGCCCTTCGGGGGGCGCAGGTTCACCCCTCCACTTT
TRBJ2-2 | TRBD2 | TRBV7-9 | NA | CASSPRGDTGELFF | TGTGCCAGCAGCCCCCGGGGGGACACCGGGGAGCTGTTTTTT
TRBJ1-3 | NA | TRBV5-1 | few | CASSSDPQGSGNTIYF | TGCGCCAGCAGCTCAGACCCTCAGGGGTCTGGAAACACCATATATTTT
TRBJ2-7 | NA | TRBV5-5 | NA | CASSPRASYEQYF | TGTGCCAGCAGCCCGCGGGCATCCTACGAGCAGTACTTC
TRBJ2-7 | NA | TRBV5-1 | NA | CASSHAFGRGSEQYF | TGCGCCAGCAGTCATGCATTCGGCCGCGGTAGCGAGCAGTACTTC
TRBJ2-3 | NA | TRBV10-3 | few | CAISYGDSDTDTQYF | TGTGCCATCAGTTACGGGGACTCAGACACAGATACGCAGTATTTT
TRBJ1-6 | NA | TRBV9 | few | CASSVEVGDSPLHF | TGTGCCAGCAGCGTAGAAGTGGGAGATTCACCCCTCCACTTT
TRBJ1-3 | NA | TRBV6-5 | NA | CASRDPQDGNTIYF | TGTGCCAGCAGAGATCCCCAGGATGGAAACACCATATATTTT
TRBJ2-7 | TRBD2 | TRBV5-4 | NA | CASSLDVRLANYEQYF | TGTGCCAGCAGCTTGGACGTCCGACTAGCCAACTACGAGCAGTACTTC
TRBJ2-7 | NA | TRBV5-4 | NA | CASSLGGRAHYEQYF | TGTGCCAGCAGCTTGGGTGGGCGCGCACACTACGAGCAGTACTTC
TRBJ2-5 | NA | TRBV20-1 | NA | CSASSLETQYF | TGCAGTGCTAGTAGTTTAGAGACCCAGTACTTC
TRBJ1-4 | NA | TRBV6-6 | few | CASSYAPFQKLFF | TGTGCCAGCAGTTATGCGCCCTTTCAAAAACTGTTTTTT
TRBJ2-5 | TRBD2 | TRBV4-3 | few | CASSPQLSGGAETQYF | TGCGCCAGCAGCCCCCAATTGAGCGGGGGGGCAGAGACCCAGTACTTC
TRBJ2-1 | NA | TRBV7-3 | few | CASSLGGSPSYNEQFF | TGTGCCAGCAGCTTAGGCGGCTCTCCCTCCTACAATGAGCAGTTCTTC
TRBJ2-7 | TRBD1 | TRBV19 | NA | CASRPGTGPEQYF | TGTGCCAGTCGCCCCGGGACAGGGCCCGAGCAGTACTTC
TRBJ1-2 | NA | TRBV19 | NA | CATLSLGRDYGYTF | TGTGCCACCCTGTCTCTGGGGAGAGACTATGGCTACACCTTC
TRBJ2-5 | NA | TRBV10-3 | NA | CAISGGLETQYF | TGTGCCATCAGTGGAGGATTGGAGACCCAGTACTTC
TRBJ1-1 | TRBD1 | TRBV4-3 | NA | CASSQYPAGTGVEAFF | TGCGCCAGCAGCCAATATCCAGCAGGGACAGGGGTTGAAGCTTTCTTT
TRBJ2-7 | NA | TRBV29-1 | few | CSVEILGGTGYYEQYF | TGCAGCGTTGAAATTCTTGGGGGGACGGGATACTACGAGCAGTACTTC
TRBJ2-1 | TRBD2 | TRBV11-2 | NA | CASSTKGLAGNEQFF | TGTGCCAGCAGCACTAAAGGACTAGCGGGCAATGAGCAGTTCTTC
TRBJ2-5 | TRBD2 | TRBV19 | once | CASRRAGVQETQYF | TGTGCCAGTAGGAGAGCGGGGGTACAAGAGACCCAGTACTTC
TRBJ2-1 | TRBD1 | TRBV6-5 | NA | CASSYKGAHNEQFF | TGTGCCAGCAGTTACAAGGGGGCCCACAATGAGCAGTTCTTC
TRBJ2-1 | TRBD1 | TRBV7-2 | NA | CASSSPEDRVLINEQFF | TGTGCCAGCAGCTCGCCCGAGGACAGGGTTTTGATAAATGAGCAGTTCTTC
TRBJ2-2 | NA | TRBV14 | NA | CASSQERTYGELFF | TGTGCCAGCAGCCAAGAAAGGACTTACGGGGAGCTGTTTTTT
TRBJ2-1 | NA | TRBV9 | NA | CASSVGGAGYNEQFF | TGTGCCAGCAGCGTAGGAGGGGCGGGGTACAATGAGCAGTTCTTC
TRBJ1-1 | TRBD1 | TRBV10-3 | NA | CAISSRQGDHTEAFF | TGTGCCATCAGTTCCCGACAGGGGGATCACACTGAAGCTTTCTTT
TRBJ2-7 | TRBD2 | TRBV4-2 | NA | CASSQEGGREQYF | TGTGCCAGCAGCCAAGAGGGCGGGAGAGAGCAGTACTTC
TRBJ1-4 | TRBD1 | TRBV6-4 | few | CASSRTGLPNEKLFF | TGTGCCAGCAGCCGGACAGGACTACCTAATGAAAAACTGTTTTTT